This T cell receptor beta chain emerged from a study of cytomegalovirus exposure and HLA in healthy donors. Primers included in the PCR were 60 Vbeta and 13 Jbeta primers. Clones were sequenced by immunoSEQ multiplex PCR, and TCRdb holds only the in-frame ones, with some missing. The sample spans 150,000 to 200,000 clones; the ten largest clones claim about 6.8%. Germline V lookup: CDR1 KGHSH, CDR2 LQKENI. The V end lost 3 bases, the J end lost 0 bases, and 11 bases lay between the germline ends. The length of the CDR3 is 15 residues. The chain recombines TRBV18 with TRBJ1-1; tentative D call: TRBD1 (5 bases). The sequencing input was PBMCs. This TCR was sampled from a man aged 25 to 40 in good health and CMV-seronegative. The CDR3 loop reads CASSPTTDMNTEAFF. In DNA, the CDR3 is TGTGCCAGCTCACCTACGACGGACATGAACACTGAAGCTTTCTTT.